This TCR beta chain was observed in a study of post-analysis software for immune sequencing data (dated by TCRdb to the mid-2010s). With respect to the entire study: Recorded disease courses included relapsing-remitting, secondary progressive and progressive-relapsing multiple sclerosis, with some patients lacking subtype annotation. The patient repertoires were set against 10 to 11 previously published healthy control repertoires from donors whose ages ranged from roughly 6 to 27 years. A subset of samples was prepared in parallel using single-end sample barcoding, then pooled and co-amplified after Illumina adapter ligation. The study at large found these results: The multiple sclerosis patient group was slightly younger than the control group. Direct clustering with F measure revealed strong co-clustering of samples prepared in the same batch, which led to a batch-effect correction. Patients showed significantly higher frequencies than controls for a handful of TRBV segments, among them TRBV5-6, TRBV5-1 and TRBV20-1. Normalized Chao1 diversity was significantly lower in multiple sclerosis patients than controls, suggesting substantial peripheral T-cell clonal expansion.

The CDR3 measures 13 amino acids from cysteine to phenylalanine. Only the CDR3 region is kept as DNA, spanning 39 bases read in frame from base 1. V drops 4 bases and J drops 9 bases, leaving 16 bases in between. To demonstrate the VDJtools post-analysis software, TCR beta repertoires were profiled from the peripheral blood of more than ten young patients with multiple sclerosis. The multiple sclerosis patients were children and adolescents ranging in age from roughly 6 to 15 years. As concerns this clonotype: This clone's antigen is unknown. No clone much larger than this one lies a single base away; base qualities are absent.

The method was PCR. Sequencer: Illumina HiSeq 2500. Unique molecular identifiers were incorporated into TCR beta cDNA libraries to reduce PCR and sequencing biases. Every 1 to 10 million input T cells yielded about 500,000 cDNA molecules, meaning each molecule approximated one T cell. The patient libraries were prepared and sequenced with the same protocol used for the earlier healthy control dataset. Samples belonging to the same batch were prepared together, multiplexed and sequenced on a shared HiSeq lane. In the paper's pipeline: MIGEC handled the raw barcoded reads, throwing out single-read molecular identifier groups before consensus assembly and CDR3 extraction. Clonotype tables were post-analysed with VDJtools, and diversity was normalized by down-sampling all datasets to the smallest sample size. Repertoire overlap clustering matched CDR3 amino acid but not nucleotide sequences to correct batch-related cross-sample contamination. Through fastp at Q25 and MiXCR, TCRdb rebuilt clones from the public reads, retaining in-frame beta chains. CDR3 protein duplicates are merged, each entry listing the most common genes and DNA. The V and J calls shown here were made by TCRdb, not taken from the authors' results. The sample profile shows hundreds of thousands of distinct CDR3 sequences; just under 30% of them were found once. In total, the top ten clones hold 0.55% to 0.65% of the sample.

This receptor was obtained from a girl between 5 and 17 years old with multiple sclerosis. The sample consisted of blood. The V gene is TRBV12-3 or TRBV12-4 and the J gene is TRBJ2-7, and TRBD2 may be the D gene, going by 5 matching bases. At the DNA level, the sequence is TGTGCCAGCAGTTCCTTCCGACTTCGGGGGCAGTACTTC. The translation is CASSSFRLRGQYF.